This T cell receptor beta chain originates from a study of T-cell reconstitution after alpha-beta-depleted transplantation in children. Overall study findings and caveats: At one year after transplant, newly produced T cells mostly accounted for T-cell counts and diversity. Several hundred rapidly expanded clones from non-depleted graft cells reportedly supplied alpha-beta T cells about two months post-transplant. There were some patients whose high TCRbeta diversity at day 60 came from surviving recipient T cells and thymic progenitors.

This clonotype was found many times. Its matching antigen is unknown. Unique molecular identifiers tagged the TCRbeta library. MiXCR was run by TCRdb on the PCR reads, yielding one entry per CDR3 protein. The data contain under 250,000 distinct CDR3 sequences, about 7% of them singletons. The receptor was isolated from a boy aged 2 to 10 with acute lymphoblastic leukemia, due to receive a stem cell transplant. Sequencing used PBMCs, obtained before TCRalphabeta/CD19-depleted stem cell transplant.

CDR3 sequence (DNA): TGTGCCAGCAGCCAGCTAGAGGACACCATATATTTT. Amino acids: CASSQLEDTIYF. This chain links TRBV28 with TRBJ1-3; D is unresolved. The germline gives CDR1 MDHEN, CDR2 SYDVKM. CDR3 length: 12 residues. V gave up 6 bases and J gave up 8 bases, with 11 bases separating them.